The present T cell receptor (beta chain) was sequenced within a study of identical twins (dated by TCRdb to 2016 to 2018). At the level of the whole study: To test whether fetal clonotypes persist, the study used deep sequencing on TCR alpha and beta repertoires from monozygotic twins, unrelated adults of various ages, and cord blood. To rule out contamination, the twin experiments were replicated at different times with different library preparation protocols.

This clonotype was observed a handful of times. No cognate antigen has been identified for it. Within one base of it there is no much larger clone, and no base qualities were kept. Every donor was a healthy Caucasian. The twin cohort consisted of three pairs of female monozygotic twins, all aged 18 to 29 years. Peripheral blood mononuclear cells were the source from which RNA for the TCR libraries was isolated. Summary of the overall study and its limitations: Invariant T cells such as MAIT and iNKT could partly confound zero-insertion analyses, although diverse VJ usage argued against such confounding for most clonotypes. Abundant cord blood beta clonotypes had fewer insertions, young adult naive repertoires showed a similar but weaker trend, and memory repertoires showed no such trend. Recombination models systematically underestimated out-of-frame TCR alpha sharing in monozygotic twins but agreed with sharing between unrelated individuals. Conclusions relied on cross-sectional statistical analysis, since the same donors could not be followed over many years. Compared with coincidental sharing between unrelated individuals, an excess of low generation-probability sequences was observed among out-of-frame TCR alpha sequences shared between twins. A weaker excess of twin sharing was found in beta out-of-frame sequences because the signal-to-noise ratio was lowered by fewer shared sequences.

V and J are truncated by 7 bases and 3 bases respectively, leaving an intervening sequence of 7 bases. Spanning cysteine to phenylalanine, the CDR3 consists of 11 amino acids. The read is trimmed to its CDR3 DNA, 33 bases read in frame from base 1. Based on the germline V gene, the CDR1 and CDR2 sequences are MDHEN and SYDVKM. The library came from 5' RACE. The listed sequencing device is Illumina HiSeq 2000. Template switching introduced a universal primer binding site; the final cDNA contained a unique molecular identifier, enabling accurate counting of TCR cDNA molecules. Specific primers in the conserved constant-segment region were used to synthesize first-strand cDNA for TCR alpha and beta chains. To control for contamination, each cDNA library was double barcoded with a SMART-Mk sample barcode plus Illumina barcodes. Two successive PCR steps introduced TruSeq adapter sequences along with Illumina sample barcodes. The Illumina HiSeq platform was used with custom primers to sequence TCR alpha and beta cDNA libraries. The study's own analysis went as follows. MiGEC was used to process raw reads and extract unique molecular identifiers, and MiXCR was used to find CDR3 positions. Recombination models were inferred per individual with the repgenHMM and IGoR tools using an EM algorithm. The tcR package in R was used for shared clonotype analysis, with sharing normalized by the product of cloneset sizes. Out-of-frame nonproductive sequences were analyzed to study raw recombination free of thymic and clonal selection effects. TCRdb reworked the public reads: Q25 trimming with fastp, MiXCR clone assembly, productive beta chains retained. Duplicate CDR3 protein sequences are folded into a single record with the most common DNA and genes. The V and J calls and clone size come from TCRdb's table, not from the authors' own analysis. This sample holds about 660,000 distinct CDR3 sequences; less than 10% were observed only once. The ten largest make up around 0.95% of the sample.

These data also featured in a second study, about yellow fever vaccine responses in identical twins. Reported in the second study: The authors reported that the T cell response to vaccination in identical twins appeared partly convergent and partly personalized. In identical twins, the study followed T cell clones that responded to the vaccine with precision.

This receptor was identified in a woman aged 18 to 35 in good health. The sample comprised PBMCs. The chain is made from TRBV28 and TRBJ2-7, and perhaps TRBD1 as D gene, on 5 matching bases. The nucleotide sequence reads TGTGCCAGCAATGACAGCTACGAGCAGTACTTC. Protein translation: CASNDSYEQYF. Full variable domain (CDR3 extended with the reference TRBV28 and TRBJ2-7 proteins): DVKVTQSSRYLVKRTGEKVFLECVQDMDHENMFWYRQDPGLGLRLIYFSYDVKMKEKGDIPEGYSVSREKKERFSLILESASTNQTSMYLCASNDSYEQYFGPGTRLTVT.